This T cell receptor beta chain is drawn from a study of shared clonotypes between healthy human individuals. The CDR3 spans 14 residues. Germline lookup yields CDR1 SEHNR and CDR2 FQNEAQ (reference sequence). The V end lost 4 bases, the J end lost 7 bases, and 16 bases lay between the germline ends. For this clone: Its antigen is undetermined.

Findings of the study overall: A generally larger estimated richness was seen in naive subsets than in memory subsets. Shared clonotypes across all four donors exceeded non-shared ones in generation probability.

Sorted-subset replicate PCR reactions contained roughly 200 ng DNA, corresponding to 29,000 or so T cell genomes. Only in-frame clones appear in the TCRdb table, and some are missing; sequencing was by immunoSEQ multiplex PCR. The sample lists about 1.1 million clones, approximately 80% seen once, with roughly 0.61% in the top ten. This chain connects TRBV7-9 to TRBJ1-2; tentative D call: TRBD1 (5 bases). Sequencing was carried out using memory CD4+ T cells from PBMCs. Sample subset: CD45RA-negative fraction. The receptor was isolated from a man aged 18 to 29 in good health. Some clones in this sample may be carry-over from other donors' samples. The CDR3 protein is CASSYRGGEGGYTF. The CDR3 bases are TGTGCCAGCAGCTACCGTGGGGGTGAAGGTGGCTACACCTTC.